The 11 T cell receptor beta chains below were found in one sample sequenced in a study of blood T cell repertoires in COVID-19. Some clones are missing from TCRdb's copy, which holds only in-frame ones; the method was immunoSEQ multiplex PCR. The sample shows over 45,000 clones, around 76% of them seen only once. The sample consisted of peripheral blood. These TCRs come from a man aged 50 to 59 with active or convalescent COVID-19.

The V and J genes are TRBV6-2 or TRBV6-3 and TRBJ2-3; tentative D call: TRBD1 (5 bases). The CDR3 is 16 residues long. V dropped 6 bases and J dropped 0 bases, with 16 bases sitting between them. In germline, CDR1 is MNHEY, CDR2 SVGEGT. The CDR3 DNA sequence: TGTGCCAGCAGCCTCCCCCAGGGAACTAGCACAGATACGCAGTATTTT. This encodes CASSLPQGTSTDTQYF.

The V call is TRBV12-3 or TRBV12-4, the J call TRBJ2-4; D ambiguous. This CDR3 has 11 amino acids. The V and J ends lost 3 bases and 15 bases respectively, with 12 bases between them. The CDR3 DNA follows: TGTGCCAGCAGTTTTGGGCAGAGACGGTACTTC. Translated: CASSFGQRRYF.

The V and J genes are TRBV5-1 and TRBJ2-2; D remains unclear. The CDR3 consists of 15 residues. V was pared by 0 bases and J by 1 base, with 7 bases between. CDR1 and CDR2 (germline): SGHRS, YFSETQ. CDR3 region: CASSLDHMNTGELFF. The CDR3 coding sequence is TGCGCCAGCAGCTTGGATCACATGAACACCGGGGAGCTGTTTTTT.

V is TRBV14 and J is TRBJ1-4; 10 bases line up with TRBD1. The V segment lost 3 bases and the J segment 6 bases; nucleotides outside the gene matches: 1. The CDR3 length is 14 residues. Germline loops: CDR1 SGHDN, CDR2 FVKESK. Written as DNA, the CDR3 is TGTGCCAGCAGCCAGACAGGGGGCTATGAAAAACTGTTTTTT. This translates into CASSQTGGYEKLFF. The entire variable domain, with the rest obtained from reference TRBV14 and TRBJ1-4, is as follows: EAGVTQFPSHSVIEKGQTVTLRCDPISGHDNLYWYRRVMGKEIKFLLHFVKESKQDESGMPNNRFLAERTGGTYSTLKVQPAELEDSGVYFCASSQTGGYEKLFFGSGTQLSVL.

V gene TRBV11-1 combines with J gene TRBJ2-5, with 7 bases aligning to TRBD2. CDR3 size: 14 residues. Germline CDR1 and CDR2: SGHAT and FQDESV (reference sequence). V lost 5 bases to trimming and J lost 5 bases; unmatched junction nucleotides: 8. CDR3 protein: CASSPGRAGETQYF. The CDR3 DNA follows: TGTGCCAGCAGCCCGGGGAGGGCAGGGGAGACCCAGTACTTC.

In the case of this clone: One end of the junction fails to match germline, which may point to a read error. J is TRBJ1-1 and V is TRBV19; D uncertain. The germline V gene encodes CDR1 LNHDA and CDR2 SQIVND (reference sequence). This CDR3 region has 11 residues. DNA of the CDR3: TGTGCCATCCGGTCGTCCGCCGGGTTGATCTTT. Translating it yields CAIRSSAGLIF.

This clone was recorded many times. The chain combines TRBV27 with TRBJ1-2, with 12 bases aligning to TRBD1. Germline lookup yields CDR1 MNHEY and CDR2 SMNVEV (reference sequence). J gave up 7 bases and V 3 bases, and 3 bases lay outside the gene matches. The length of the CDR3 is 14 residues. The CDR3 sequence: CASSFGTGGRGYTF. CDR3 nucleotides: TGTGCCAGCAGTTTCGGGACAGGGGGCCGTGGCTACACCTTC.

The CDR3 region has the DNA TGTGCCAGCAGTTCCTCGACAGGGGAGGGACAGCCCCAGCATTTT. Its protein product is CASSSSTGEGQPQHF. This chain joins TRBV27 and TRBJ1-5, with 8 bases fitting TRBD1. V was clipped by 4 bases and J by 7 bases; unmatched bases: 9. The CDR3 consists of 15 residues. CDR1 is MNHEY and CDR2 is SMNVEV in the germline V gene (reference sequence).

This clone has just one count. V is TRBV5-4 and J is TRBJ2-5, with D perhaps matching TRBD2 (6 bases). Germline V gene sequence: CDR1 SGHNT, CDR2 YYREEE (reference sequence). CDR3 length: 16 amino acids. Trimming removed 4 bases from V and 3 bases from J, with 19 bases in between. The CDR3 bases are TGTGCCAGCAGCCTAGGTAGCGGACGTCAAAAAGAGACCCAGTACTTC. Protein sequence: CASSLGSGRQKETQYF. The full variable domain, in which reference TRBV5-4 and TRBJ2-5 provide the parts outside the CDR3, is ETGVTQSPTHLIKTRGQQVTLRCSSQSGHNTVSWYQQALGQGPQFIFQYYREEENGRGNFPPRFSGLQFPNYSSELNVNALELDDSALYLCASSLGSGRQKETQYFGPGTRLLVL.

The CDR3 here is CASSPGQLLAKNIQYF. As DNA, the CDR3 is TGTGCCAGCTCACCGGGACAGCTGTTAGCCAAAAACATTCAGTACTTC. The chain is built from TRBV18 and TRBJ2-4; 7 bases map to TRBD1. The CDR3 consists of 16 residues. After removal of 3 bases from V and 0 bases from J, the junction contained 5 bases not matched to a gene. CDR1 is KGHSH and CDR2 is LQKENI in the germline V gene. The full variable domain, completed using reference TRBV18 and TRBJ2-4, is NAGVMQNPRHLVRRRGQEARLRCSPMKGHSHVYWYRQLPEEGLKFMVYLQKENIIDESGMPKERFSAEFPKEGPSILRIQQVVRGDSAAYFCASSPGQLLAKNIQYFGAGTRLSVL.

The genes are TRBV6-5 and TRBJ2-2, with D possibly being TRBD1 (6 bases). The CDR3 has 15 residues. V was shortened by 7 bases and J by 2 bases, with 14 bases between the two germline ends. CDR1 MNHEY and CDR2 SVGAGI come from the germline V gene. CDR3 DNA sequence: TGTGCCAGCACAGGTGTCAGGGGCAACACCGGGGAGCTGTTTTTT. Translating it yields CASTGVRGNTGELFF.